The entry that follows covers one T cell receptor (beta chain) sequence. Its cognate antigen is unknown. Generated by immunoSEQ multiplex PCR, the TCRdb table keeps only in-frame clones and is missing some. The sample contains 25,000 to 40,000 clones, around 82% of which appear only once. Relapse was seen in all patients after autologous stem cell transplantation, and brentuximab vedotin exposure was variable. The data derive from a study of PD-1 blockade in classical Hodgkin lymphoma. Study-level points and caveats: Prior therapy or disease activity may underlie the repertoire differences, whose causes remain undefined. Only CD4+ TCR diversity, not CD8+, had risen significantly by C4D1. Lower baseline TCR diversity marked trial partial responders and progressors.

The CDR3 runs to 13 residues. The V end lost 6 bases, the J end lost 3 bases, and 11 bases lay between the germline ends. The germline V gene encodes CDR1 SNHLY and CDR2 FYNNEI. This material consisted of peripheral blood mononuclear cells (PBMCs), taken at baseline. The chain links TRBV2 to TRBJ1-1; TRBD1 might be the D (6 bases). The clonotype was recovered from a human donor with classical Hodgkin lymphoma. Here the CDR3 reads CASRLDRHTEAFF. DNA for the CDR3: TGTGCCAGCAGGTTGGACAGACACACTGAAGCTTTCTTT.